The subject of this entry is one TCR beta chain. The data originate from a study of T-cell reconstitution after alpha-beta-depleted transplantation in children. Trimming removed 4 bases from V and 10 bases from J, with 20 bases in between. CDR1 is SGHTA and CDR2 is FQGNSA in the germline V gene. The CDR3 consists of 16 residues. A library of TCRbeta sequences, prepared with unique molecular identifiers, was generated. Using its own MiXCR run on the PCR reads, TCRdb lists one record per CDR3 protein. The sample carries around 340,000 distinct CDR3 sequences, 13% recorded once. J is TRBJ1-6 and V is TRBV7-2, with D unclear. The sample in question was PBMCs, obtained from the stem cell graft. The receptor was derived from a human donor who donated a stem cell graft to a child with Fanconi anemia. CDR3 residues: CASSSSGAGRNSPLHF. The CDR3 nucleotides are TGTGCCAGCAGCTCATCCGGAGCGGGGAGGAACTCACCCCTCCACTTT.